Included here is one TCR beta chain sequence, with context. Its antigen is unidentified. Through a sample-barcoded 5' primer and a J-beta primer mix, a second PCR was run for about 6 to 11 cycles. MiXCR, run by TCRdb on the 5' RACE reads, gives a single entry per CDR3 protein. Of about 2 million distinct CDR3 sequences detected, 49% appear once; the ten largest clones hold around 2.1%. The sample is drawn from a study of blood T cells in healthy people across ages. Study observations and caveats: Reliance upon unsorted PBMCs precluded definitive naive versus antigen-experienced comparison. Expanded clonotype changes were possibly confounded by unknown donor CMV status.

Germline CDR1 and CDR2: MNHNS and SASEGT. This CDR3 comprises 15 residues. Trimming cost V 2 bases and J 4 bases, with 15 bases left between them. PBMCs numbering at least 6 million were isolated per sample. This sequence joins TRBV6-1 and TRBJ2-7; D possibly matches TRBD1 or TRBD2 (6 bases each). The sequenced material came from blood. The TCR was taken from a woman aged 40 to 50 in good health. In DNA form, the CDR3 reads TGTGCCAGCAGTGAATCGGTGGGGGGCTTATACGAGCAGTACTTC. Translated, it gives CASSESVGGLYEQYF.